Sequencing of this T cell receptor beta chain was carried out in a study of T cells in localized non-small cell lung cancer. Study-level findings and limits: Adjacent lung was found to contain a median about 60 of the top 100 tumor clones.

Assay used: immunoSEQ multiplex PCR; TCRdb lists only in-frame clones, some missing. This sample has 1,500 or so clones, with 36% found just once. With respect to this clone: The antigen is undetermined.

The CDR3 runs 14 residues. Trimming stripped 11 bases from V and 4 bases from J, with 20 bases between. From germline, CDR1 is LNHDA and CDR2 SQIVND (reference sequence). The chain uses TRBV19 and TRBJ1-2; a weak D match, TRBD1 (5 bases). This TCR was sampled from a female donor of 60 years or more with stage I lung adenocarcinoma. Material: lung tumor tissue, obtained before any cancer treatment. In nucleotides, the CDR3 is TGTGCCTCAGGGCATGCGCCCCGGGGCTATGGCTACACCTTC. This sequence encodes CASGHAPRGYGYTF.